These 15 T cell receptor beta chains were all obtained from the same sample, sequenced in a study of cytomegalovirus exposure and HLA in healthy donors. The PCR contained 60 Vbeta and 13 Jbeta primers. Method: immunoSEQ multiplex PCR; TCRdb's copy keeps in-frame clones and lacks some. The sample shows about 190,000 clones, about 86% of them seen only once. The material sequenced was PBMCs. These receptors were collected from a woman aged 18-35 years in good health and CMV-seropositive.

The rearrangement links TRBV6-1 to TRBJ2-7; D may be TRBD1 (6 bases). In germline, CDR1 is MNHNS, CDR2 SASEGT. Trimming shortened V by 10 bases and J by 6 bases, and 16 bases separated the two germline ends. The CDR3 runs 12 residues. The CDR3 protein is CANAAGAGEQYF. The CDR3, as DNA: TGTGCCAACGCAGCAGGGGCGGGCGAGCAGTACTTC.

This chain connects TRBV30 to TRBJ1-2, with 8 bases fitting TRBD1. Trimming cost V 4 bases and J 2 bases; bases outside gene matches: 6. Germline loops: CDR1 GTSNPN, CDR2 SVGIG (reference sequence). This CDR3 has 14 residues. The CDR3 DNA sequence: TGTGCCTGGACTGACAGGGGTGAAAACTATGGCTACACCTTC. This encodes CAWTDRGENYGYTF.

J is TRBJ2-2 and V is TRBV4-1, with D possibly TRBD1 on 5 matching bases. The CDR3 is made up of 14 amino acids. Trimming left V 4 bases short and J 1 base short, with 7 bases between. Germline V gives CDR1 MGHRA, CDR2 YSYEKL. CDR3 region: CASSRGQNTGELFF. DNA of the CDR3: TGCGCCAGCAGCCGTGGACAGAACACCGGGGAGCTGTTTTTT.

The CDR3 loop reads CASYGIELGRAYEQYF. CDR3 sequence (DNA): TGTGCCAGCTACGGGATCGAATTGGGGAGGGCCTACGAGCAGTACTTC. The chain is built from TRBV28 and TRBJ2-7; TRBD2 matches at 7 bases. The junction had 15 bases not matched to a gene; V was cut back by 8 bases and J by 2 bases. The CDR3 extends over 16 amino acids. Germline V gene sequence: CDR1 MDHEN, CDR2 SYDVKM.

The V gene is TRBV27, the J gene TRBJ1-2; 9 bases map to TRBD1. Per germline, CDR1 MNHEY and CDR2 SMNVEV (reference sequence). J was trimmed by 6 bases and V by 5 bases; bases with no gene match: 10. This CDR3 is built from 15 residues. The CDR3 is CASSTMGQGGDGYTF. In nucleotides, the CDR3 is TGTGCCAGCAGTACCATGGGACAGGGTGGGGATGGCTACACCTTC.

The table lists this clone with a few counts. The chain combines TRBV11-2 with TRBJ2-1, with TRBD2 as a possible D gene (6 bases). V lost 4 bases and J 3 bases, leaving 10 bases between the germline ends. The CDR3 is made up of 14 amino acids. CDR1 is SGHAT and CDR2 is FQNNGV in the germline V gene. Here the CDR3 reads CASSSGTFYNEQFF. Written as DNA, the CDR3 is TGTGCCAGCAGCTCGGGGACTTTCTACAATGAGCAGTTCTTC.

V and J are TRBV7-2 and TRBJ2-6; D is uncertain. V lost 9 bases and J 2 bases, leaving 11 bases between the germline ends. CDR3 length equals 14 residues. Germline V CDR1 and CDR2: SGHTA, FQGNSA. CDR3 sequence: CASGQVTGANVLTF. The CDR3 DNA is TGTGCCAGTGGCCAAGTAACTGGGGCCAACGTCCTGACTTTC.

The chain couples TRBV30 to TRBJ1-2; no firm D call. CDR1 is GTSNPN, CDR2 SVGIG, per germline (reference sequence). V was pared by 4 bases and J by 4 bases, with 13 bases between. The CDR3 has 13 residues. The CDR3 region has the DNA TGTGCCTGGAACATCGACACTGGCTATGGCTACACCTTC. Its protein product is CAWNIDTGYGYTF.

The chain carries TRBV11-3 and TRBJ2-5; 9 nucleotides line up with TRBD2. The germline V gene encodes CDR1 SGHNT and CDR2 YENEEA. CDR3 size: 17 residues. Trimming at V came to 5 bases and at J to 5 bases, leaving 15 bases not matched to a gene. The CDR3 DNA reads TGTGCCAGCAGCCCGGCGCTGGTACTAGCGGGTCCCGAGACCCAGTACTTC. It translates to CASSPALVLAGPETQYF.

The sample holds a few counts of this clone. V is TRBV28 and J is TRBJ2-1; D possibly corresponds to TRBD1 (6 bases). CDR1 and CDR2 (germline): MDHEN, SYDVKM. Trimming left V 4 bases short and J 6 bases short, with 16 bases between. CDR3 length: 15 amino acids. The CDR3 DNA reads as TGTGCCAGCAGTTACCCGGGACAAACCCCCAATGAGCAGTTCTTC. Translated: CASSYPGQTPNEQFF.

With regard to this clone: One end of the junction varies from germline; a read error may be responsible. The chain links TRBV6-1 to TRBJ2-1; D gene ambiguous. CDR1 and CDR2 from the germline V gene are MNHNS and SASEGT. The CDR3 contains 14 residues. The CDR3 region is CASSRSSSYNERFF. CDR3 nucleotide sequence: TGTGCCAGCAGCCGGTCGAGCTCCTACAATGAGCGGTTCTTC.

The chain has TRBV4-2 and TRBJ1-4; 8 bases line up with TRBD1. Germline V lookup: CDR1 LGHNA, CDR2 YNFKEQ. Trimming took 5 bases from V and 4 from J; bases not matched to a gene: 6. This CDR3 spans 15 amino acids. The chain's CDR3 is CASSNWTGHNEKLFF. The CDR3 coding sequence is TGTGCCAGCAGCAACTGGACAGGGCATAATGAAAAACTGTTTTTT.

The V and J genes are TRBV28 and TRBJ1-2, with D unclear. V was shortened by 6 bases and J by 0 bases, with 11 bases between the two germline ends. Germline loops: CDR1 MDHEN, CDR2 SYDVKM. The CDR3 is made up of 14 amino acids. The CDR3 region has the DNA TGTGCCAGCAGCTCCCGACAATCTAACTATGGCTACACCTTC. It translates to CASSSRQSNYGYTF.

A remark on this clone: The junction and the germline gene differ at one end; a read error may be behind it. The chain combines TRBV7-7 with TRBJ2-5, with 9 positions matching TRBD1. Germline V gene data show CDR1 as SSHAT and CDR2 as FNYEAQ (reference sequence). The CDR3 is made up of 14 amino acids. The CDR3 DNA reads TGTGCTAGCAGCTTAGTAGGACAGGGGGAGACCCAGTACTTC. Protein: CASSLVGQGETQYF.

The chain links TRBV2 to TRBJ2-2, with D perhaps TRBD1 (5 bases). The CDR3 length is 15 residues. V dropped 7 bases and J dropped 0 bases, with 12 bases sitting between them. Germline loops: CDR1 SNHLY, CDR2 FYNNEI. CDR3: CASKAPGSNTGELFF. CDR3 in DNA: TGTGCCAGCAAAGCGCCAGGGTCGAACACCGGGGAGCTGTTTTTT.